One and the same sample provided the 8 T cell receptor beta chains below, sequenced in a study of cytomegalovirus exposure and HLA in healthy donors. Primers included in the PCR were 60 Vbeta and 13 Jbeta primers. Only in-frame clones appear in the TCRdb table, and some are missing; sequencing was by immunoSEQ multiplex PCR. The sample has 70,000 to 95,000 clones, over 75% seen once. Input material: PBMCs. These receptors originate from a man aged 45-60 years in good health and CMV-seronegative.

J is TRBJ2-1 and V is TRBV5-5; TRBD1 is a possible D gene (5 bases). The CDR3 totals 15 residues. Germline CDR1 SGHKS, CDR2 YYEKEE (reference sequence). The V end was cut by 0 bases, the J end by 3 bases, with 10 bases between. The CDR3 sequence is CASSLDRSDYNEQFF. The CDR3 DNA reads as TGTGCCAGCAGCTTGGACAGGTCGGACTACAATGAGCAGTTCTTC.

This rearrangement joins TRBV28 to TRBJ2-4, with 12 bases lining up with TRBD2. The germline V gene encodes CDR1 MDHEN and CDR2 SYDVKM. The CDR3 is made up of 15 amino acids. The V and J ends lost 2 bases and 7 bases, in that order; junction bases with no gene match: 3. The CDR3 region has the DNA TGTGCCAGCAGTTTACCGACTAGCGGGGGTAACATTCAGTACTTC. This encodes CASSLPTSGGNIQYF.

CDR3 in amino acids: CASSTSGTGNSPLHF. In DNA, the CDR3 is TGTGCCAGTAGTACCTCCGGGACAGGGAATTCACCCCTCCACTTT. The chain carries TRBV19 and TRBJ1-6, with 9 nucleotides matching TRBD1. Trimming cost V 4 bases and J 7 bases; bases outside gene matches: 5. Germline V gives CDR1 LNHDA, CDR2 SQIVND (reference sequence). There are 15 residues in the CDR3. Full variable domain (outside the CDR3, taken from reference TRBV19 and TRBJ1-6): DGGITQSPKYLFRKEGQNVTLSCEQNLNHDAMYWYRQDPGQGLRLIYYSQIVNDFQKGDIAEGYSVSREKKESFPLTVTSAQKNPTAFYLCASSTSGTGNSPLHFGNGTRLTVT.

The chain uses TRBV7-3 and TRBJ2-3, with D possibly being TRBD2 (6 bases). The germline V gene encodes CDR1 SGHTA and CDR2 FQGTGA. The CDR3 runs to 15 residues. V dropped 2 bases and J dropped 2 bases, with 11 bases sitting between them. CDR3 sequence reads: CASSLRGTYTDTQYF. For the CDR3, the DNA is TGTGCCAGCAGCTTACGGGGGACTTACACAGATACGCAGTATTTT.

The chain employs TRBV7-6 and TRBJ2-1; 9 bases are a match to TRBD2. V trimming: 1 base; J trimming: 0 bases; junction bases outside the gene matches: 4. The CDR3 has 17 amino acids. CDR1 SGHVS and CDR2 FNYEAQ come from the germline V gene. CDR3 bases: TGTGCCAGCAGCTTAGAGCTAGCGGGGAGCTCCTACAATGAGCAGTTCTTC. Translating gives CASSLELAGSSYNEQFF.

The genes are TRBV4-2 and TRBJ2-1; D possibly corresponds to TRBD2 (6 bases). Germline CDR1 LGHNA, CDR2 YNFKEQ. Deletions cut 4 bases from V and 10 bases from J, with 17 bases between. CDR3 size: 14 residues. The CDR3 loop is CASSLGDSAGEQFF. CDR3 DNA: TGTGCCAGCAGCCTTGGGGACTCAGCCGGGGAGCAGTTCTTC.

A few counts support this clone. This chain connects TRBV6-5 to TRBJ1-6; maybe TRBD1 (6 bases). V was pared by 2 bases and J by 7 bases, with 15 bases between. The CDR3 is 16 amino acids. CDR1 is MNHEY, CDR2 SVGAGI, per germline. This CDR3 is CASSYGQGQGNSPLHF. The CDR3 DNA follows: TGTGCCAGCAGTTACGGGCAGGGGCAAGGGAATTCACCCCTCCACTTT.

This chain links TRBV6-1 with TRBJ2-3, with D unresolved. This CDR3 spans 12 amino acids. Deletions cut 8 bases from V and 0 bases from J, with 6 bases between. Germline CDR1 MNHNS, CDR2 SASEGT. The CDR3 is CASGESTDTQYF. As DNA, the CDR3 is TGTGCCAGCGGAGAAAGCACAGATACGCAGTATTTT.